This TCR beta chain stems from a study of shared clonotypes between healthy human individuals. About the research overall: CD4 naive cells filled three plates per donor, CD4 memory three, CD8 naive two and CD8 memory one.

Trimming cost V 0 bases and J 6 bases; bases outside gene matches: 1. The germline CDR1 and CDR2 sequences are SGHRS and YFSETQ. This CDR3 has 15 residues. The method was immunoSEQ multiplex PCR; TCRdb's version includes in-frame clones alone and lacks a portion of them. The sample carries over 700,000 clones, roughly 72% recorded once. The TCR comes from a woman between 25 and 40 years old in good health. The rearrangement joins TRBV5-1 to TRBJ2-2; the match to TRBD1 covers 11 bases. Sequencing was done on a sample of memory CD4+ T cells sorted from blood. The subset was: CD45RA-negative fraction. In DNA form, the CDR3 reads TGCGCCAGCAGCTTGGGGACAGGGGGCCCCGGGGAGCTGTTTTTT. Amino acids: CASSLGTGGPGELFF.